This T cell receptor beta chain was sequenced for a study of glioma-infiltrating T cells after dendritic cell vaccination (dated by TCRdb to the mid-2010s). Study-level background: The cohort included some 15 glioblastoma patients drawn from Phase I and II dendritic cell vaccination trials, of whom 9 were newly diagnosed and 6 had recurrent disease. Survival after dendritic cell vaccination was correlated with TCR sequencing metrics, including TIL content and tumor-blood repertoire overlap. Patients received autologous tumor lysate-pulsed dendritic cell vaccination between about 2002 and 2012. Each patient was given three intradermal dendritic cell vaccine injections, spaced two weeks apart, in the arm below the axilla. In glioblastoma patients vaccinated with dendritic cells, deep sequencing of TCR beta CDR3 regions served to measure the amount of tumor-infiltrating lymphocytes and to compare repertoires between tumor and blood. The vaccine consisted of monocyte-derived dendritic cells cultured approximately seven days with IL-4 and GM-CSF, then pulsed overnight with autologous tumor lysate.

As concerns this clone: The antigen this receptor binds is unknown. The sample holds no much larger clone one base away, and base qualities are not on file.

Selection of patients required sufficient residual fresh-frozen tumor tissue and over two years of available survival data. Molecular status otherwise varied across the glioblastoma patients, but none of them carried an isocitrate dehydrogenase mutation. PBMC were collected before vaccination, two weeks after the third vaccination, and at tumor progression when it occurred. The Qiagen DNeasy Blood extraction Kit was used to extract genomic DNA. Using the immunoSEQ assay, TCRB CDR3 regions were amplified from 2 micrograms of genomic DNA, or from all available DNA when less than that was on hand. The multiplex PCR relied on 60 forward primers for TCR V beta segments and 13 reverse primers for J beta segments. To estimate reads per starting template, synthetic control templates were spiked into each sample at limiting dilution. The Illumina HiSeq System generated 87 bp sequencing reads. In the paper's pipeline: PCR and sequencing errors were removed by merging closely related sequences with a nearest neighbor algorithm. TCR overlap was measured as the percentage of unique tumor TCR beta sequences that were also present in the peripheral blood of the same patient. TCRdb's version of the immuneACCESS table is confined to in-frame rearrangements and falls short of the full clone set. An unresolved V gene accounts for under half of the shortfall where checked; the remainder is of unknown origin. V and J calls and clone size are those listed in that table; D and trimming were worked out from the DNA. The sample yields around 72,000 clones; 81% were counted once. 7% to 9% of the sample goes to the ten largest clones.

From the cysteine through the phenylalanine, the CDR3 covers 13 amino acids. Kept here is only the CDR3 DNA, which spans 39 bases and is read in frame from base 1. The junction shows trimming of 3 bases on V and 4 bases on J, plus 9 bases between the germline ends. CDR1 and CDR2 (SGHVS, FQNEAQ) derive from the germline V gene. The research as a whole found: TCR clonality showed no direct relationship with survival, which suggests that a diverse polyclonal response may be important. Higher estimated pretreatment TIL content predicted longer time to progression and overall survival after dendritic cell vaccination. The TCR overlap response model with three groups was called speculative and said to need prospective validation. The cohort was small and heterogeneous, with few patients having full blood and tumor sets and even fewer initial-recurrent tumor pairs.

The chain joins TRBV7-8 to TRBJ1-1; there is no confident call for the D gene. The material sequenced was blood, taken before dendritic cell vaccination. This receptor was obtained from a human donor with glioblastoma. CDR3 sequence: CASSFSGPTEAFF. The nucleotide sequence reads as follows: TGTGCCAGCAGCTTCTCGGGTCCCACTGAAGCTTTCTTT.